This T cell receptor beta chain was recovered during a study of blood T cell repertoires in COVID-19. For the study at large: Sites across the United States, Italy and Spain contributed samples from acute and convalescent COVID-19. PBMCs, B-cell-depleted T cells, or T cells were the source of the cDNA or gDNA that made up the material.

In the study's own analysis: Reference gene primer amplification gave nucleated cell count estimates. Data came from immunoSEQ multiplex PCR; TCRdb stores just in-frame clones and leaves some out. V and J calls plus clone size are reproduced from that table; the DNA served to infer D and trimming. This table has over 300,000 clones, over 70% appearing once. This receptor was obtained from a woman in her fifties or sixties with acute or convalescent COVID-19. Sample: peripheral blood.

The CDR3 here is CASSIQGFQETQYF. CDR3 nucleotides: TGTGCCAGCAGTATTCAGGGATTCCAAGAGACCCAGTACTTC. The chain employs TRBV6-5 and TRBJ2-5; D might be TRBD1 (5 bases). Per the germline V gene, CDR1 is MNHEY and CDR2 is SVGAGI. The CDR3 is 14 amino acids. V lost 5 bases and J lost 1, with 11 bases in between.